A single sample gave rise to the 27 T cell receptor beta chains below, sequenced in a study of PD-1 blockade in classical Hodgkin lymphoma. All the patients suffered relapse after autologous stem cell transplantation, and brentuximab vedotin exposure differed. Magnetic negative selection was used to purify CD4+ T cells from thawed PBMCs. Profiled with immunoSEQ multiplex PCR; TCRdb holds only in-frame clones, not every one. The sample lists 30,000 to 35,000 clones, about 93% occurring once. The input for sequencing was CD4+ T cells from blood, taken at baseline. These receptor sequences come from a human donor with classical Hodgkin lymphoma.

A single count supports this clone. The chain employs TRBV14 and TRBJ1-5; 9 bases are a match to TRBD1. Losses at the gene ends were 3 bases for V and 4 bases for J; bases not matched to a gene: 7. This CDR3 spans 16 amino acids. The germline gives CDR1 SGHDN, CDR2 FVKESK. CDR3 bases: TGTGCCAGCAGCCATAGTGAGGGACAGGGAAATCAGCCCCAGCATTTT. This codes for CASSHSEGQGNQPQHF.

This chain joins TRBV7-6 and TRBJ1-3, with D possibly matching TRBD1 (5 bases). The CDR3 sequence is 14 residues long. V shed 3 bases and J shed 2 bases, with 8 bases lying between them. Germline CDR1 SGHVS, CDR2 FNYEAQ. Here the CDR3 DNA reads TGTGCCAGCAGCTTTAGGGGAACTGGAAACACCATATATTTT. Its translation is CASSFRGTGNTIYF.

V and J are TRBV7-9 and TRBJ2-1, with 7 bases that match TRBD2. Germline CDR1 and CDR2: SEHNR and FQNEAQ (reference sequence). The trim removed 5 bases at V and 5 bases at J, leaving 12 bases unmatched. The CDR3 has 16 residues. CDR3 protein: CASSPRDWRGNNEQFF. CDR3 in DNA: TGTGCCAGCAGCCCCAGGGATTGGCGGGGGAACAATGAGCAGTTCTTC.

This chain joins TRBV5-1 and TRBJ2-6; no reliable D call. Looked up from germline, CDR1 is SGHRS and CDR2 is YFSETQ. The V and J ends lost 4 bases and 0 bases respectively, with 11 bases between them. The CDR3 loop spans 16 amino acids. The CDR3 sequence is CASSPQVGSGANVLTF. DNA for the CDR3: TGCGCCAGCAGCCCACAAGTTGGCTCTGGGGCCAACGTCCTGACTTTC.

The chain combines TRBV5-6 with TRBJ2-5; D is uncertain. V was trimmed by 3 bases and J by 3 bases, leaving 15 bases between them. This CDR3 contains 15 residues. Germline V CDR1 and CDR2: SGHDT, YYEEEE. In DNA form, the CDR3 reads TGTGCCAGCAGCTCCCTGCCGAGGAGTAAAGAGACCCAGTACTTC. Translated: CASSSLPRSKETQYF.

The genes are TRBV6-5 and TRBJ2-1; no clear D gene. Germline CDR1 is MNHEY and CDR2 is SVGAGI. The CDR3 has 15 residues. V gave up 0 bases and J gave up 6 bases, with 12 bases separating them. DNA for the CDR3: TGTGCCAGCAGTTACTCCTCAGGACCGCGCAATGAGCAGTTCTTC. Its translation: CASSYSSGPRNEQFF.

The CDR3 bases are TGTGCCAGCAGCTTCGGGAGAAAGACTGAAGCTTTCTTT. It translates to CASSFGRKTEAFF. The chain joins TRBV5-4 to TRBJ1-1; D is unresolved. V lost 2 bases, J lost 5 bases, and 10 bases lay in between. The germline V gene has CDR1 SGHNT and CDR2 YYREEE (reference sequence). The CDR3 contains 13 residues. Drawing the rest from reference TRBV5-4 and TRBJ1-1, the complete variable domain is ETGVTQSPTHLIKTRGQQVTLRCSSQSGHNTVSWYQQALGQGPQFIFQYYREEENGRGNFPPRFSGLQFPNYSSELNVNALELDDSALYLCASSFGRKTEAFFGQGTRLTVV.

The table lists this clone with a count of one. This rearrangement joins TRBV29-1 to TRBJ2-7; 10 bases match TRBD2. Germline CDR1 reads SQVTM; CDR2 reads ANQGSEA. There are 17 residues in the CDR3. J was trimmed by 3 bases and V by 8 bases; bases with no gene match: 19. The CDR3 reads CSMDTNNLTSGIYEQYF. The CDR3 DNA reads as TGCAGCATGGACACCAATAATCTCACTAGCGGGATCTACGAGCAGTACTTC.

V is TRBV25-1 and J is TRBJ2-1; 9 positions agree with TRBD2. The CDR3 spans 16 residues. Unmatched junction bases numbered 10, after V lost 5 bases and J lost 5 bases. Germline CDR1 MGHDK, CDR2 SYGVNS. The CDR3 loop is CASSIRAGGFHNEQFF. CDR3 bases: TGTGCCAGCAGTATCCGAGCGGGAGGTTTCCACAATGAGCAGTTCTTC. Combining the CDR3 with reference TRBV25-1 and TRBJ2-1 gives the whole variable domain EADIYQTPRYLVIGTGKKITLECSQTMGHDKMYWYQQDPGMELHLIHYSYGVNSTEKGDLSSESTVSRIRTEHFPLTLESARPSHTSQYLCASSIRAGGFHNEQFFGPGTRLTVL.

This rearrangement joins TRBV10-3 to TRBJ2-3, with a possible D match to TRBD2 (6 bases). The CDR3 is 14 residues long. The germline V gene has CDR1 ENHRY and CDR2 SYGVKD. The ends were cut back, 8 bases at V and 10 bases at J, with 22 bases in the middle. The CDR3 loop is CAIQYLAEGGAQYF. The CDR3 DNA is TGTGCCATCCAATACTTAGCGGAGGGAGGTGCGCAGTATTTT.

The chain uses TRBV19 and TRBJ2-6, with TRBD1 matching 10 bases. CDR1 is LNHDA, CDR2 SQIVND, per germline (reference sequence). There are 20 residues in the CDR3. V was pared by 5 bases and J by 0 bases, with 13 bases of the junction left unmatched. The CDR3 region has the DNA TGTGCCAGTAGTCACCCGTCCCGGACAGGGGGAAGCTCTGGGGCCAACGTCCTGACTTTC. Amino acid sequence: CASSHPSRTGGSSGANVLTF.

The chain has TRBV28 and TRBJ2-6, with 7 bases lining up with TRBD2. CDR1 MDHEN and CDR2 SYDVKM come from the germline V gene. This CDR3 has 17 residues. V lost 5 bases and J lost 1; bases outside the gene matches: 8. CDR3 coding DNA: TGTGCCAGCAGTCCCATGCGGGGGAGATCTGGGGCCAACGTCCTGACTTTC. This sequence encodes CASSPMRGRSGANVLTF. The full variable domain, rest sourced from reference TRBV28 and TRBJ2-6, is DVKVTQSSRYLVKRTGEKVFLECVQDMDHENMFWYRQDPGLGLRLIYFSYDVKMKEKGDIPEGYSVSREKKERFSLILESASTNQTSMYLCASSPMRGRSGANVLTFGAGSRLTVL.

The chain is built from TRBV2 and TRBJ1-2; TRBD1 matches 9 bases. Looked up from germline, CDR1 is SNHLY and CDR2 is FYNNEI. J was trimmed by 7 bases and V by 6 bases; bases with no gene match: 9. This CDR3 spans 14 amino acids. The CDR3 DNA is TGTGCCAGCAGCCCAGGGACAGGGTGGGGTGGCTACACCTTC. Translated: CASSPGTGWGGYTF.

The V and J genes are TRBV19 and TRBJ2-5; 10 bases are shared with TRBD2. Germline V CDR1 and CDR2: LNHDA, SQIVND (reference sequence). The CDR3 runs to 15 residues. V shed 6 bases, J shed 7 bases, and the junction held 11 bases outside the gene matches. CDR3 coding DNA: TGTGCCAGTAGCCGAGAGGCTAGCGGGAGCGGGACCCAGTACTTC. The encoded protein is CASSREASGSGTQYF.

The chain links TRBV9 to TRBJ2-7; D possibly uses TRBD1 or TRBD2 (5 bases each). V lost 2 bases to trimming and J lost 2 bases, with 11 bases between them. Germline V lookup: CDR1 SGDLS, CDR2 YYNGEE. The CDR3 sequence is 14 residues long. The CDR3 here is CASSVGTVAYEQYF. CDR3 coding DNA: TGTGCCAGCAGCGTGGGGACCGTGGCCTACGAGCAGTACTTC.

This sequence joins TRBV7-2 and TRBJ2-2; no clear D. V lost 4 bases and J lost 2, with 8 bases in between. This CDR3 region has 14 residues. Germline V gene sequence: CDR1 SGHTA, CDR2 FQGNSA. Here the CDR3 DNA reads TGTGCCAGCAGCTCCGGCTACAACACCGGGGAGCTGTTTTTT. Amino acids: CASSSGYNTGELFF.

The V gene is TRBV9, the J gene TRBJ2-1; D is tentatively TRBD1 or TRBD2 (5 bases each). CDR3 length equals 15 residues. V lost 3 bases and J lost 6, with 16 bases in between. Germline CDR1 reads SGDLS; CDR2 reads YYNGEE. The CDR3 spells CASSAGTEMFNEQFF. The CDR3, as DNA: TGTGCCAGCAGCGCCGGGACGGAAATGTTCAATGAGCAGTTCTTC.

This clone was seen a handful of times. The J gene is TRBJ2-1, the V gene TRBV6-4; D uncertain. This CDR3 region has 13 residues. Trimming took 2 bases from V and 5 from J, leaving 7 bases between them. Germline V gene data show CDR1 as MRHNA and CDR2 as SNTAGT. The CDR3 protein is CASSDGGHNEQFF. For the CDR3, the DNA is TGTGCCAGCAGTGACGGCGGCCACAATGAGCAGTTCTTC.

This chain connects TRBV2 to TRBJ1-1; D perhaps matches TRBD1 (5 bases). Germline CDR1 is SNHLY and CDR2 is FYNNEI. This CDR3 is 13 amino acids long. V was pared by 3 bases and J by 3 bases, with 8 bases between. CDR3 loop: CASSDPGDTEAFF. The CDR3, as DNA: TGTGCCAGCAGTGATCCGGGGGACACTGAAGCTTTCTTT.

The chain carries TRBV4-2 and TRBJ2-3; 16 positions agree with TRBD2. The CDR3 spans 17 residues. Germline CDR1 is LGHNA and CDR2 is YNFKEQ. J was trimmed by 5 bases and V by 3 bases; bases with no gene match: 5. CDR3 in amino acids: CASSHGTSGRAVDTQYF. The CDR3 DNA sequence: TGTGCCAGCAGCCACGGGACTAGCGGGAGGGCCGTAGATACGCAGTATTTT.

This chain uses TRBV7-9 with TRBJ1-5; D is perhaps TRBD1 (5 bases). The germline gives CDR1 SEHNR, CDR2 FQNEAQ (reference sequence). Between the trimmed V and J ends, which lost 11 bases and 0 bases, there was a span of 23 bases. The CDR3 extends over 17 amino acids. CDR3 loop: CASAPGPLRDSNQPQHF. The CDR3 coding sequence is TGTGCCTCGGCCCCGGGACCCCTTCGAGATAGCAATCAGCCCCAGCATTTT.

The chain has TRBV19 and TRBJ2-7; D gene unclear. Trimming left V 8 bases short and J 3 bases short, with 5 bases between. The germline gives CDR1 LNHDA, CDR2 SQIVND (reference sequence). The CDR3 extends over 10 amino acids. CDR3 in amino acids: CASHRYEQYF. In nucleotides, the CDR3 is TGTGCCAGTCACCGCTACGAGCAGTACTTC.

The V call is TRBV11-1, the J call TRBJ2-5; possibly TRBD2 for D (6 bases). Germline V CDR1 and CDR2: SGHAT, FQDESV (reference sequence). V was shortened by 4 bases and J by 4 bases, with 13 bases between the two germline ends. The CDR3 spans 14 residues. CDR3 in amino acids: CASSSRREIETQYF. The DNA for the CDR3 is TGTGCCAGCAGCTCGAGGCGGGAAATAGAGACCCAGTACTTC.

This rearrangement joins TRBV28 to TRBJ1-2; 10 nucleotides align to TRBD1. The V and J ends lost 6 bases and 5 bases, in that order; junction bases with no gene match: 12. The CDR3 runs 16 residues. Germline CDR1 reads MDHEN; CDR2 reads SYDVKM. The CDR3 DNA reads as TGTGCCAGCAGCCTTGAGGGACAGGGGATCTTTTATGGCTACACCTTC. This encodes CASSLEGQGIFYGYTF.

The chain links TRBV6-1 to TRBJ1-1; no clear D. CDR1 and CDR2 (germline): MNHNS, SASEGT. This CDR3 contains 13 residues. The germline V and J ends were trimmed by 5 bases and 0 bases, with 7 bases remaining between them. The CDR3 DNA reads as TGTGCCAGCAGTCCCCTAATGAACACTGAAGCTTTCTTT. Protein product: CASSPLMNTEAFF.

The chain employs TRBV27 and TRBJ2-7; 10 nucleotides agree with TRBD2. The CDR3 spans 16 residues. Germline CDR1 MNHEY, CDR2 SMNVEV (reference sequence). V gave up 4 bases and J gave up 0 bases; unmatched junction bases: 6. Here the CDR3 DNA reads TGTGCCAGCAGTTCAATTTTAGCGGGGGGCTCCTACGAGCAGTACTTC. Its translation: CASSSILAGGSYEQYF.

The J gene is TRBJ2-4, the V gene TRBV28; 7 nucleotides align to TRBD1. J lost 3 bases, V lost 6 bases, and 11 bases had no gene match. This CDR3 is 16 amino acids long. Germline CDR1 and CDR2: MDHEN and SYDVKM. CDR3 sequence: CASSPRDSYIKNIQYF. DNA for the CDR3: TGTGCCAGCAGCCCCCGGGACAGCTACATCAAAAACATTCAGTACTTC.